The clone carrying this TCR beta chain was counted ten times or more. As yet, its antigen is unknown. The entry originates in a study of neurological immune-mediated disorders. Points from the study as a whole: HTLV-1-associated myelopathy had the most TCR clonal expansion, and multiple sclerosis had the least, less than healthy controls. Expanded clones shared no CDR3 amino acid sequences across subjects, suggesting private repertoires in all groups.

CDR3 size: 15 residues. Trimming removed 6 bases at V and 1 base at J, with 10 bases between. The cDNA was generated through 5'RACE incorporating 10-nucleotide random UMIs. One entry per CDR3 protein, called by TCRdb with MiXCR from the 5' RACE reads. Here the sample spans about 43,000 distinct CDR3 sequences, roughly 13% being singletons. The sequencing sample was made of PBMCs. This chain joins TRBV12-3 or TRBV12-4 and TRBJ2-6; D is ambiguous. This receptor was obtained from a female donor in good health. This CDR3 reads CASSQMGSGANVLTF. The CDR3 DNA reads TGTGCCAGCAGCCAAATGGGTTCTGGGGCCAACGTCCTGACTTTC.